The clone carrying this TCR beta chain was seen more than once but under ten times. These data belong to a study of blood T cell repertoires in COVID-19. The wider study: Spain, Italy and the United States supplied samples that represented acute and convalescent COVID-19. PBMCs, B-cell-depleted T cells, or T cells were the source of the cDNA or gDNA that made up the material.

With 1 base clipped from V and 5 bases from J, the junction kept 6 bases outside the gene matches. Germline CDR1 and CDR2: LGHNA and YNFKEQ. CDR3 size: 15 residues. Per the original methods: Amplification of reference gene primers provided the estimated nucleated cell counts. Assay used: immunoSEQ multiplex PCR; TCRdb lists only in-frame clones, some missing. That table is the source of V, J and clone size, and D and trimming were worked out from the DNA. The sample carries about 380,000 clones, more than 75% recorded once. The J gene is TRBJ2-5, the V gene TRBV4-2, with TRBD2 identical over 8 bases. Sequencing was done on a sample of peripheral blood. This TCR derives from a human donor with acute or convalescent COVID-19. The donor label of this sample is uncertain. The CDR3 nucleotides are TGTGCCAGCAGCCAAGTTTTCGGGGGGGTGGAGACCCAGTACTTC. Encoded protein: CASSQVFGGVETQYF.